Following are 5 T cell receptor beta chains from one sample sequenced in a study of shared clonotypes between healthy human individuals (dated by TCRdb to 2020 to 2021). Libraries were constructed by the immunoSEQ multiplex PCR assay. This is the immuneACCESS table as TCRdb keeps it, with only in-frame sequences that have V and J called. A part of the clones is gone; compared with another copy, unresolved V genes explain less than half, and the rest is unexplained. This sample is represented by fewer than 500,000 clones; around 79% of them were singletons. The ten largest clones represent approximately 13% of the sample. The sequenced material came from PBMCs. These receptors were collected from a woman in her thirties or forties in good health. Some clones in this sample may be carry-over from other donors' samples.

The J gene is TRBJ1-2, the V gene TRBV6-1; weak D call: TRBD1 (6 bases). Germline V lookup: CDR1 MNHNS, CDR2 SASEGT. The CDR3 runs 15 residues. V lost 4 bases to trimming and J lost 2 bases, with 14 bases between them. CDR3 in DNA: TGTGCCAGCAGTGTGGGACACCTGGGGAACTATGGCTACACCTTC. Translating it yields CASSVGHLGNYGYTF.

The chain carries TRBV5-1 and TRBJ2-3; D might be TRBD1 (6 bases). The V and J ends lost 7 bases and 0 bases respectively, with 12 bases between them. Germline-derived CDR1 and CDR2 are SGHRS and YFSETQ. There are 14 residues in the CDR3. The CDR3 bases are TGCGCCAGCTATATTGGACAGAGCACAGATACGCAGTATTTT. Its protein product is CASYIGQSTDTQYF.

The V and J genes are TRBV11-3 and TRBJ2-1; 8 bases agree with TRBD2. CDR3 length equals 15 residues. V gave up 1 base and J gave up 5 bases; unmatched junction bases: 4. From germline, CDR1 is SGHNT and CDR2 YENEEA. Here the CDR3 reads CASSLVPGGHNEQFF. The CDR3 DNA is TGTGCCAGCAGCTTAGTCCCGGGAGGGCACAATGAGCAGTTCTTC.

The rearrangement links TRBV9 to TRBJ1-5; D call uncertain. The germline CDR1 and CDR2 sequences are SGDLS and YYNGEE. Between the trimmed V and J ends, which lost 1 base and 0 bases, there was a span of 8 bases. The CDR3 sequence is 15 residues long. Here the CDR3 DNA reads TGTGCCAGCAGCGTAACAGCGTATAGCAATCAGCCCCAGCATTTT. Its translation is CASSVTAYSNQPQHF. Based on the CDR3 plus reference TRBV9 and TRBJ1-5, the full variable domain is DSGVTQTPKHLITATGQRVTLRCSPRSGDLSVYWYQQSLDQGLQFLIQYYNGEERAKGNILERFSAQQFPDLHSELNLSSLELGDSALYFCASSVTAYSNQPQHFGDGTRLSIL.

The rearrangement joins TRBV5-1 to TRBJ2-1; D is uncertain. V was clipped by 0 bases and J by 0 bases, with 10 bases between them. This CDR3 comprises 16 residues. Germline V gene lookup returns CDR1 SGHRS and CDR2 YFSETQ. CDR3 coding DNA: TGCGCCAGCAGCTTGGGGTCATTTGGCTCCTACAATGAGCAGTTCTTC. This sequence encodes CASSLGSFGSYNEQFF.